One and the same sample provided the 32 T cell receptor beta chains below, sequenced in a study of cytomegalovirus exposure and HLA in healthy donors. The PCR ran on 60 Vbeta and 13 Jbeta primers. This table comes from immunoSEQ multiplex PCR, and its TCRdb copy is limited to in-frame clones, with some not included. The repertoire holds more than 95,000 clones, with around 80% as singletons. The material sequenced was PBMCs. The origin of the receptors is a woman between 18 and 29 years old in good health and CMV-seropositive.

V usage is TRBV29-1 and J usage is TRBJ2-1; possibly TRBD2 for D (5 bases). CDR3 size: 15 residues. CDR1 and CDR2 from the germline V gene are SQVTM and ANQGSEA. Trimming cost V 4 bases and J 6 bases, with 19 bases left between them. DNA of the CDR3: TGCAGCGTTGCTCCCCTCGCTAGCAACACCAATGAGCAGTTCTTC. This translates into CSVAPLASNTNEQFF.

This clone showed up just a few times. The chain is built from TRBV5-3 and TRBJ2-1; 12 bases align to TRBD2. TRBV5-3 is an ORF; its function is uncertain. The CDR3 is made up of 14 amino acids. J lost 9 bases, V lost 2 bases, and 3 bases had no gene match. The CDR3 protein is CARSFLAGGVEQFF. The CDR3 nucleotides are TGTGCCAGAAGCTTCCTAGCGGGAGGGGTTGAGCAGTTCTTC.

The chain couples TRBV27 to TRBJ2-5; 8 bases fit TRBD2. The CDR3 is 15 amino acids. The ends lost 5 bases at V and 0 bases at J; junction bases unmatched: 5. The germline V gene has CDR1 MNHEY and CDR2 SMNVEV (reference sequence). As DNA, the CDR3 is TGTGCCAGCAGTCTGACTAGCGCATACCAAGAGACCCAGTACTTC. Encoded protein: CASSLTSAYQETQYF.

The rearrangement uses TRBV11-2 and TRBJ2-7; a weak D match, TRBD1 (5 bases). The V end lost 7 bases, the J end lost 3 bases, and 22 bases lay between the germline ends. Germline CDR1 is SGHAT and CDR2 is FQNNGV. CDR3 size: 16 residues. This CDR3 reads CASTTPQDRHSYEQYF. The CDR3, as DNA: TGTGCCAGCACCACCCCCCAAGACAGACACAGCTACGAGCAGTACTTC.

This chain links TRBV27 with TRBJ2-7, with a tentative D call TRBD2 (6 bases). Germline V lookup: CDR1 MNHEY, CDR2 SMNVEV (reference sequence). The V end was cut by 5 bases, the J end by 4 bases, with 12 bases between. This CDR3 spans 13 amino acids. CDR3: CASSQTSSYEQYF. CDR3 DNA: TGTGCCAGCAGTCAAACTAGCTCGTACGAGCAGTACTTC.

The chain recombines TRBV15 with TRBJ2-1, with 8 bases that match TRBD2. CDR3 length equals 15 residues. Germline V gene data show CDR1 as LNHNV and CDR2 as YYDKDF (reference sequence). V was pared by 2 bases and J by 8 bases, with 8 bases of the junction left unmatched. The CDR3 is CATSRPGLDSHEQFF. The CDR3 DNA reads TGTGCCACCAGCAGACCGGGACTAGATTCCCATGAGCAGTTCTTC.

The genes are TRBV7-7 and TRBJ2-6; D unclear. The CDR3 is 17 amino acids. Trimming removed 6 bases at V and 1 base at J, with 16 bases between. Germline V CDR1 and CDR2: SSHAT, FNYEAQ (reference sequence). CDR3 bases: TGTGCCAGCAGTCCCAGGCTCCCCCCTTCTGGGGCCAACGTCCTGACTTTC. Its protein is CASSPRLPPSGANVLTF.

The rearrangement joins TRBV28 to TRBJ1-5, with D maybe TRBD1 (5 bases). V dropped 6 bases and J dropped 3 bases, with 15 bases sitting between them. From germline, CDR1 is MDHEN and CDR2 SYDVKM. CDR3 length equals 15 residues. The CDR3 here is CASSRPGQDNQPQHF. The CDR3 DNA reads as TGTGCCAGCAGCCGCCCCGGACAAGACAATCAGCCCCAGCATTTT.

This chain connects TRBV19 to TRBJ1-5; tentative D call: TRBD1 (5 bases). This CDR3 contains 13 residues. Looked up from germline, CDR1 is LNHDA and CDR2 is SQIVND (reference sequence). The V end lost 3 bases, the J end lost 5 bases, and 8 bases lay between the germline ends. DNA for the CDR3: TGTGCCAGTAGTATGGTAGGGGATCAGCCCCAGCATTTT. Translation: CASSMVGDQPQHF.

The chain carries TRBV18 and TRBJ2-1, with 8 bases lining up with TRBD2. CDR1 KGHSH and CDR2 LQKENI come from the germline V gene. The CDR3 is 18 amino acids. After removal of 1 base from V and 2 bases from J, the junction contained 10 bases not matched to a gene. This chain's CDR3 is CASSPLRTLAGTYNEQFF. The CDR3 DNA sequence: TGTGCCAGCTCACCACTCCGTACCCTAGCGGGTACCTACAATGAGCAGTTCTTC.

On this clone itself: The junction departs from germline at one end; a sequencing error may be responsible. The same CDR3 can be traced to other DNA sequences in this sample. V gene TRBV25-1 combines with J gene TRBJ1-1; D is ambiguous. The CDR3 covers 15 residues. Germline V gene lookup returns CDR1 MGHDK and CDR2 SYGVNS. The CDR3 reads CASSESPAADTEAFF. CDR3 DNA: TGTGCCAGCAGCGAATCCCCCGCCGCGGACACTGAAGCTTTCTTT.

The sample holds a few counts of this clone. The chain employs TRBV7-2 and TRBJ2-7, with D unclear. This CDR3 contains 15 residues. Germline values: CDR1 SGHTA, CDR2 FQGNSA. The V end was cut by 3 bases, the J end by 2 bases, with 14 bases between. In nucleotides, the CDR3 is TGTGCCAGCAGCTTTTCGGGTAGTGCCCCCTACGAGCAGTACTTC. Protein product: CASSFSGSAPYEQYF. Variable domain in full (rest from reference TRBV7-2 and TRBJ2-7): GAGVSQSPSNKVTEKGKDVELRCDPISGHTALYWYRQSLGQGLEFLIYFQGNSAPDKSGLPSDRFSAERTGGSVSTLTIQRTQQEDSAVYLCASSFSGSAPYEQYFGPGTRLTVT.

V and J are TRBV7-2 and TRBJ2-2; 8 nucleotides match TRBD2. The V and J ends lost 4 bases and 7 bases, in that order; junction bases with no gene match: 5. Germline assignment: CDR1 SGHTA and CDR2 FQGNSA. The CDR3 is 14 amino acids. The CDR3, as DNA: TGTGCCAGCAGCTCGGGACTAGGTTTCGGGGAGCTGTTTTTT. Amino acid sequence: CASSSGLGFGELFF. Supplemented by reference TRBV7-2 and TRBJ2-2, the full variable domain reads GAGVSQSPSNKVTEKGKDVELRCDPISGHTALYWYRQSLGQGLEFLIYFQGNSAPDKSGLPSDRFSAERTGGSVSTLTIQRTQQEDSAVYLCASSSGLGFGELFFGEGSRLTVL.

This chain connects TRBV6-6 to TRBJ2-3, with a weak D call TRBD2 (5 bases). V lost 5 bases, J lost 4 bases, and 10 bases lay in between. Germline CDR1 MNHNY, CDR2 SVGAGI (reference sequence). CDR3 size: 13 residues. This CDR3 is CASSPAGADTQYF. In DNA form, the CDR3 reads TGTGCCAGCAGTCCCGCCGGGGCAGATACGCAGTATTTT.

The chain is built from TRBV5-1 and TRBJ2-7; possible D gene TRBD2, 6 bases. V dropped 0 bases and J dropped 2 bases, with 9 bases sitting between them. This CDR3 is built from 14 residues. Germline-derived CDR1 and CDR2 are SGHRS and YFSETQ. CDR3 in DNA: TGCGCCAGCAGCTTGGTGGGGGGTCCCTACGAGCAGTACTTC. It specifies CASSLVGGPYEQYF.

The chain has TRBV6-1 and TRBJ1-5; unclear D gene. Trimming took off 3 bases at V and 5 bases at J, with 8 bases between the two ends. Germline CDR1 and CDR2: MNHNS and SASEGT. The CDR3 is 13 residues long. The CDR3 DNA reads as TGTGCCAGCAGTGAGAGCGAGGATCAGCCCCAGCATTTT. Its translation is CASSESEDQPQHF.

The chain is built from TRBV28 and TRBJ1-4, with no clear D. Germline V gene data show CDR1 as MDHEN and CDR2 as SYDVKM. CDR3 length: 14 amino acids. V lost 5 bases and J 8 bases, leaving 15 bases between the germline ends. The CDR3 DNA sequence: TGTGCCAGCAGTGTCGTAGGTCTGGGCGAAAAACTGTTTTTT. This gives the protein CASSVVGLGEKLFF.

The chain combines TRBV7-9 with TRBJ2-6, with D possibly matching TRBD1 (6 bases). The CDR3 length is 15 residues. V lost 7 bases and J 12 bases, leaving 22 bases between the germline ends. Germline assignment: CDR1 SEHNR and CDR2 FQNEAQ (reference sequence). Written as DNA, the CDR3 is TGTGCCAGCAACTTCTTCCGGGACACCCTCCCCGTCCTGACTTTC. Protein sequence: CASNFFRDTLPVLTF.

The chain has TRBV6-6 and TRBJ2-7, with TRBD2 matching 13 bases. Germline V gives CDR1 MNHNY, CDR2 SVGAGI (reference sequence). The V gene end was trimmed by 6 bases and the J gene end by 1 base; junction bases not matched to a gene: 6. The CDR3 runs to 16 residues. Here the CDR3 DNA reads TGTGCCAGCAGAACTAGCGGGAGGGCCAGATCCTACGAGCAGTACTTC. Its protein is CASRTSGRARSYEQYF.

CDR3: CASSLRSEDEKLFF. The CDR3 DNA sequence: TGTGCCAGCAGCTTAAGAAGCGAAGATGAAAAACTGTTTTTT. The chain employs TRBV7-8 and TRBJ1-4; no clear D gene. Trimming took off 2 bases at V and 6 bases at J, with 10 bases between the two ends. The CDR3 is 14 amino acids. The germline CDR1 and CDR2 sequences are SGHVS and FQNEAQ.

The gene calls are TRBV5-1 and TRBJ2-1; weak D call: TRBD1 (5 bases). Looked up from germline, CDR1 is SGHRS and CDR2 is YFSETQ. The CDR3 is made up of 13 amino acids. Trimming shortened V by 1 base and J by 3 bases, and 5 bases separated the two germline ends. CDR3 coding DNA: TGCGCCAGCAGCTTGACAGGCTACAATGAGCAGTTCTTC. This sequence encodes CASSLTGYNEQFF. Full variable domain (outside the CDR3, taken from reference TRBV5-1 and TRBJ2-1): KAGVTQTPRYLIKTRGQQVTLSCSPISGHRSVSWYQQTPGQGLQFLFEYFSETQRNKGNFPGRFSGRQFSNSRSEMNVSTLELGDSALYLCASSLTGYNEQFFGPGTRLTVL.

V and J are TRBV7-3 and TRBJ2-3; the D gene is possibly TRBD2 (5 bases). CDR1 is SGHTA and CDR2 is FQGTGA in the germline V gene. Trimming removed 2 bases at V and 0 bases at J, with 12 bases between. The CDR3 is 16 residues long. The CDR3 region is CASSLSKGGSTDTQYF. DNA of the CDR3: TGTGCCAGCAGCTTATCAAAAGGCGGGAGCACAGATACGCAGTATTTT.

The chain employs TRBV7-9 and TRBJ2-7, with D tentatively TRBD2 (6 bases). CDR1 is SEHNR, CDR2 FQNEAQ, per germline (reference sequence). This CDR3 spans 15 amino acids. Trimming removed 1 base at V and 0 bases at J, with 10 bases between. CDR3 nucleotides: TGTGCCAGCAGCTTAGGTGGGGGGTTCTCCTACGAGCAGTACTTC. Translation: CASSLGGGFSYEQYF.

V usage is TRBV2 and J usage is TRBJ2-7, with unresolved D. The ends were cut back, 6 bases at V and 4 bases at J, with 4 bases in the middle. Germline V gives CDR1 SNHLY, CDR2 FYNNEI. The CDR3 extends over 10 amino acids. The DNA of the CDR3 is TGTGCCAGCAGAGAGTACGAGCAGTACTTC. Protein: CASREYEQYF.

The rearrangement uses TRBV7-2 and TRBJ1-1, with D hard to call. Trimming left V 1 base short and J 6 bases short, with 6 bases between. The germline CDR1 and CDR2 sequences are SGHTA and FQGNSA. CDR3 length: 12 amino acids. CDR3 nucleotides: TGTGCCAGCAGCTTAGGCGGTTCTGAAGCTTTCTTT. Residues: CASSLGGSEAFF.

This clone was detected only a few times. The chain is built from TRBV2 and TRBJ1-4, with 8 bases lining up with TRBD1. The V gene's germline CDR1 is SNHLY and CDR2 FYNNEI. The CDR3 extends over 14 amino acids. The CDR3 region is CATGQGPNNEKLFF. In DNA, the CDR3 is TGTGCTACTGGACAGGGACCCAATAATGAAAAACTGTTTTTT. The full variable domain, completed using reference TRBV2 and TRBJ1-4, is EPEVTQTPSHQVTQMGQEVILRCVPISNHLYFYWYRQILGQKVEFLVSFYNNEISEKSEIFDDQFSVERPDGSNFTLKIRSTKLEDSAMYFCATGQGPNNEKLFFGSGTQLSVL.

The CDR3 sequence is CASSETQPFYNSPLHF. DNA for the CDR3: TGTGCCAGCAGTGAAACACAGCCTTTTTATAATTCACCCCTCCACTTT. The J gene is TRBJ1-6, the V gene TRBV6-1; D uncertain. This CDR3 is built from 16 residues. Germline values: CDR1 MNHNS, CDR2 SASEGT. Between the trimmed V and J ends, which lost 2 bases and 4 bases, there was a span of 12 bases.

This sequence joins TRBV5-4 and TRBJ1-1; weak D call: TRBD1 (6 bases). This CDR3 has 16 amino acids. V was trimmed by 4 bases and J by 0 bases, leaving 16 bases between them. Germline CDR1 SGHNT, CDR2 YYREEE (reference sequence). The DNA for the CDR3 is TGTGCCAGCAGCCTCGAGACAGGTCGGTTGAACACTGAAGCTTTCTTT. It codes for CASSLETGRLNTEAFF.

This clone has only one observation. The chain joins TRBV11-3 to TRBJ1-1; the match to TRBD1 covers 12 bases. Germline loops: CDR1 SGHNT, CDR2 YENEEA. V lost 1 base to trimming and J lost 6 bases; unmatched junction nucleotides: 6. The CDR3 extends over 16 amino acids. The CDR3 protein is CASSLGGDRGPAEAFF. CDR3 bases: TGTGCCAGCAGCTTAGGTGGGGACAGGGGGCCGGCTGAAGCTTTCTTT.

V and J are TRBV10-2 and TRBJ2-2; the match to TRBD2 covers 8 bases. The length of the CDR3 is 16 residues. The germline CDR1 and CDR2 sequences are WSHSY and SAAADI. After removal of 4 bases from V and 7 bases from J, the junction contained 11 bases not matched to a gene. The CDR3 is CASSAERGGRIGELFF. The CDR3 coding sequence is TGCGCCAGCAGTGCGGAACGGGGGGGCCGTATCGGGGAGCTGTTTTTT.

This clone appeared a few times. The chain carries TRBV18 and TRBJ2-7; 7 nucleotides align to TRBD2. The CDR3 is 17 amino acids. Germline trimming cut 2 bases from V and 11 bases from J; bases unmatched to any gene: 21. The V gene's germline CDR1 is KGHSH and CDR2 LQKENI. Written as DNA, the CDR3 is TGTGCCAGCTCACCATCCATCGTTGAACTAGCGAACTCTTGGGAGTACTTC. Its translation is CASSPSIVELANSWEYF.

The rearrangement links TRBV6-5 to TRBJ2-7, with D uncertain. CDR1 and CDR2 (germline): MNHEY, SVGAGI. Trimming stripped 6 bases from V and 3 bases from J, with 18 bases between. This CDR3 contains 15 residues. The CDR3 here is CASRLPGPLNYEQYF. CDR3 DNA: TGTGCCAGCAGACTCCCGGGTCCTCTCAACTACGAGCAGTACTTC.